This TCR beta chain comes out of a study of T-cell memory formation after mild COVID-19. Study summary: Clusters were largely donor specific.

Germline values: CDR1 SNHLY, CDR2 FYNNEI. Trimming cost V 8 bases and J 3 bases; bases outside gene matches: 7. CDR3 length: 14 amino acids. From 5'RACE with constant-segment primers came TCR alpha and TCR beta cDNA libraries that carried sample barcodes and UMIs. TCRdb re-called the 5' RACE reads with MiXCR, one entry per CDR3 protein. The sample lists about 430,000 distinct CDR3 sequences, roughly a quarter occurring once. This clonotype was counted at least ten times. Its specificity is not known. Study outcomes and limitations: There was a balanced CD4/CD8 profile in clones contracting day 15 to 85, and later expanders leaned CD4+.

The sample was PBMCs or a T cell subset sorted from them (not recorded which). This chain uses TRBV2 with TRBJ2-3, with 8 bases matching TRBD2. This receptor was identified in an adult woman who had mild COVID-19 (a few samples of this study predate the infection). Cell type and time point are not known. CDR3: CASSGGASTDTQYF. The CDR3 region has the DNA TGTGCCAGCTCCGGGGGGGCGTCGACAGATACGCAGTATTTT.